Below, 16 T cell receptor beta chains from the same sample are listed, as sequenced in a study of T cell repertoires in cytomegalovirus infection. TCRdb redid the calling of the reads with MiXCR, one entry per CDR3 protein. The repertoire holds around 78,000 distinct CDR3 sequences, with around 40% as singletons. For these TCRs, the target antigens are not known. Sequenced material: CD8+ T cells from cultured PBMCs, taken from culture after CMV antigen stimulation. These receptors were collected from a human donor in good health (CMV status not recorded). Some clones in this sample may be carry-over from other donors' samples.

The chain has TRBV20-1 and TRBJ2-5; no reliable D call. The CDR3 is made up of 17 amino acids. CDR1 is DFQATT and CDR2 is SNEGSKA in the germline V gene (reference sequence). The germline V and J ends were trimmed by 1 base and 2 bases, with 20 bases remaining between them. CDR3 residues: CSARVPIDKYSQETQYF. In DNA, the CDR3 is TGCAGTGCTAGAGTTCCCATCGATAAATACAGTCAAGAGACCCAGTACTTC.

This clonotype has only a few counts. V and J are TRBV6-8 and TRBJ1-2, with 8 bases fitting TRBD1. The CDR3 loop spans 17 amino acids. Trimming at V came to 6 bases and at J to 3 bases, leaving 15 bases not matched to a gene. The V gene's germline CDR1 is MNHGY and CDR2 SAAAGT. CDR3 loop: CASRPGTGYHQYYGYTF. Here the CDR3 DNA reads TGTGCCAGCAGGCCGGGGACAGGCTATCACCAATACTATGGCTACACCTTC.

The V gene is TRBV5-5, the J gene TRBJ1-1; perhaps TRBD1 as D (6 bases). CDR3 size: 15 residues. Per germline, CDR1 SGHKS and CDR2 YYEKEE (reference sequence). Deletions cut 4 bases from V and 1 base from J, with 14 bases between. The CDR3 is CASSARGGRNTEAFF. CDR3 DNA sequence: TGTGCCAGCAGCGCCCGCGGGGGCCGGAACACTGAAGCTTTCTTT.

This chain uses TRBV11-2 with TRBJ2-3; D is perhaps TRBD2 (5 bases). Germline V gene data show CDR1 as SGHAT and CDR2 as FQNNGV. V lost 3 bases, J lost 2 bases, and 21 bases lay in between. CDR3 length: 18 amino acids. The DNA of the CDR3 is TGTGCCAGCAGCTTCGTCCTCCTAGGAGCGGACCACACAGATACGCAGTATTTT. This translates into CASSFVLLGADHTDTQYF.

The J gene is TRBJ2-3, the V gene TRBV7-2; D is unresolved. The CDR3 consists of 10 residues. Germline lookup yields CDR1 SGHTA and CDR2 FQGNSA. V was clipped by 3 bases and J by 6 bases, with 1 base between them. The CDR3 reads CASSFDTQYF. CDR3 nucleotide sequence: TGTGCCAGCAGCTTCGATACGCAGTATTTT. Using reference TRBV7-2 and TRBJ2-3 for the parts outside the CDR3, the full variable domain is GAGVSQSPSNKVTEKGKDVELRCDPISGHTALYWYRQSLGQGLEFLIYFQGNSAPDKSGLPSDRFSAERTGGSVSTLTIQRTQQEDSAVYLCASSFDTQYFGPGTRLTVL.

Only a few counts were recorded for this clonotype. The V and J genes are TRBV6-6 and TRBJ1-6, with 9 nucleotides matching TRBD1. V gave up 5 bases and J gave up 14 bases; unmatched junction bases: 4. Germline CDR1 MNHNY, CDR2 SVGAGI (reference sequence). The CDR3 is made up of 12 amino acids. For the CDR3, the DNA is TGTGCCAGCAGTCCGGGACAGGGCACCCTCCACTTT. As protein: CASSPGQGTLHF.

The chain joins TRBV6-1 to TRBJ1-5, with TRBD1 matching over 9 bases. V was pared by 2 bases and J by 7 bases, with 3 bases of the junction left unmatched. Looked up from germline, CDR1 is MNHNS and CDR2 is SASEGT. CDR3 length equals 14 residues. The CDR3 protein is CASSEYRGLQPQHF. CDR3 DNA: TGTGCCAGCAGTGAATACAGGGGGCTGCAGCCCCAGCATTTT.

This clonotype was counted only a few times. The chain recombines TRBV7-2 with TRBJ2-1; 10 positions agree with TRBD2. This CDR3 has 18 amino acids. Germline CDR1 reads SGHTA; CDR2 reads FQGNSA. With V trimmed by 0 bases and J by 3 bases, 8 bases remained unmatched. The CDR3 bases are TGTGCCAGCAGCTTAGCGGGGAGAGCGGGGGGGCTCTACAATGAGCAGTTCTTC. Translating it yields CASSLAGRAGGLYNEQFF.

The table lists this clonotype with a few counts. The chain has TRBV7-3 and TRBJ1-5; no clear D gene. V lost 8 bases and J lost 0, with 17 bases in between. Germline V CDR1 and CDR2: SGHTA, FQGTGA. The CDR3 extends over 16 amino acids. CDR3: CASGSEGRNSNQPQHF. CDR3 sequence (DNA): TGTGCCAGCGGTTCGGAAGGGAGAAATAGCAATCAGCCCCAGCATTTT.

This rearrangement joins TRBV11-2 to TRBJ2-1, with a weak D call TRBD1 (7 bases). Looked up from germline, CDR1 is SGHAT and CDR2 is FQNNGV. The CDR3 covers 15 residues. Trimming pared 1 base from V and 9 bases from J, leaving 16 bases between. The CDR3, as DNA: TGTGCCAGCAGCTTAGTTCAGGGGGGTTATAGTGAGCAGTTCTTC. This gives the protein CASSLVQGGYSEQFF.

This clonotype came up a few times. The chain uses TRBV29-1 and TRBJ1-1; TRBD1 might be the D (5 bases). Trimming shortened V by 0 bases and J by 4 bases, and 21 bases separated the two germline ends. Looked up from germline, CDR1 is SQVTM and CDR2 is ANQGSEA. The CDR3 is 17 amino acids. The chain's CDR3 is CSVEDLPDAGAGTEAFF. The CDR3 bases are TGCAGCGTTGAAGATCTCCCCGATGCCGGGGCGGGCACTGAAGCTTTCTTT.

The chain links TRBV12-5 to TRBJ2-3; 7 positions agree with TRBD1. The V and J ends lost 4 bases and 8 bases, in that order; junction bases with no gene match: 9. CDR3 size: 14 residues. CDR1 and CDR2 (germline): LGHNT, FRNRAP. The CDR3 sequence: CASGSITGQTTQYF. The CDR3 coding sequence is TGTGCTAGTGGTTCAATCACGGGACAGACTACGCAGTATTTT.

A few counts support this clonotype. This rearrangement joins TRBV7-9 to TRBJ2-1; perhaps TRBD1 as D (6 bases). This CDR3 has 16 amino acids. Trimming took 3 bases from V and 2 from J, leaving 14 bases between them. The germline V gene has CDR1 SEHNR and CDR2 FQNEAQ (reference sequence). CDR3 nucleotides: TGTGCCAGCAGCTTGCGTCAGGGGACACCCTACAATGAGCAGTTCTTC. This encodes CASSLRQGTPYNEQFF. Full variable domain (rest looked up from reference TRBV7-9 and TRBJ2-1): DTGVSQNPRHKITKRGQNVTFRCDPISEHNRLYWYRQTLGQGPEFLTYFQNEAQLEKSRLLSDRFSAERPKGSFSTLEIQRTEQGDSAMYLCASSLRQGTPYNEQFFGPGTRLTVL.

The chain has TRBV9 and TRBJ2-1, with 8 positions matching TRBD2. The CDR3 sequence is 15 residues long. CDR1 is SGDLS, CDR2 YYNGEE, per germline. J gave up 3 bases and V 4 bases, and 6 bases lay outside the gene matches. CDR3 amino acids: CASSLSGERYNEQFF. The CDR3 DNA sequence: TGTGCCAGCAGCCTTAGCGGGGAACGCTACAATGAGCAGTTCTTC.

This clonotype was found a few times. The chain uses TRBV5-6 and TRBJ1-1; 10 positions agree with TRBD1. This CDR3 has 15 amino acids. V dropped 0 bases and J dropped 4; count of bases not matched to a gene: 3. In germline, CDR1 is SGHDT, CDR2 YYEEEE. The CDR3 nucleotides read TGTGCCAGCAGCTTGGAGGGACAGGGGCTCACTGAAGCTTTCTTT. It translates to CASSLEGQGLTEAFF.

In this sample, this clonotype turned up a few times. The chain carries TRBV6-1 and TRBJ1-5, with a weak D call TRBD1 (5 bases). The CDR3 is 15 amino acids. V was clipped by 6 bases and J by 1 base, with 13 bases between them. Per germline, CDR1 MNHNS and CDR2 SASEGT. Written as DNA, the CDR3 is TGTGCCAGCAGAAAGGACACGTCCAGCAATCAGCCCCAGCATTTT. Translated: CASRKDTSSNQPQHF.